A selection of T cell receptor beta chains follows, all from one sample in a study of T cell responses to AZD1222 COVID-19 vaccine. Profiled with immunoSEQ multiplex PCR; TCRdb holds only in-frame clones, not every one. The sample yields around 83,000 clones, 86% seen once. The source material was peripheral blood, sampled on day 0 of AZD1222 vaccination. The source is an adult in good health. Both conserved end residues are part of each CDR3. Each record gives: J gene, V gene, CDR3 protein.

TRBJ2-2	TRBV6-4	CASSDSTVGNTGELFF
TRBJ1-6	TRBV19	CASSTGGGSGSPLHF
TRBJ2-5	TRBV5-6	CASSPTTEETQYF
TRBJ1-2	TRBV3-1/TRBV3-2	CASSQTDRANYGYTF
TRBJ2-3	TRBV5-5	CASSLPSVQGRTDTQYF
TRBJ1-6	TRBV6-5	CASSRQLAPLHF
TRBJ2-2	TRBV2	CASTQRRDRGLGDGELFF
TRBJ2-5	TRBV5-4	CAIPSGTLYF
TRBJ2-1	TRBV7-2	CASSLGVGAYNEQFF
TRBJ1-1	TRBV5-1	CASSLAAGRQAEAFF
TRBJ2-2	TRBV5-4	CASSSSGRSTGELFF
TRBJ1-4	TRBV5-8	CASSVRLGEKLFF
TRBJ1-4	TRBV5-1	CASSLGAAGQGTKKLFF
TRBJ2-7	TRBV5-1	CASSSNAASGGATGYEQYF
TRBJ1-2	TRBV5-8	CASSLGGQGGYGYTF
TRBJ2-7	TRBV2	CASNLAGPYEQYF
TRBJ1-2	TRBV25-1	CASSDWNRNYGYTF
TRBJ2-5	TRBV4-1	CASSPDTQLLTSAQYF
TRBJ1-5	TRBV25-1	CASRRDWQPQHF
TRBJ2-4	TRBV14	CASSQAGRGTKNIQYF
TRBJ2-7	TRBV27	CASSLGRGAGYEQYF
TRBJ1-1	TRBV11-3	CASSWGTGSTDTEAFF
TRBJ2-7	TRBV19	CASSIGSTYEQYF
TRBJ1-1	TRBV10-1	CASSELTNTEAFF
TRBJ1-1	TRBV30	CAWSLGQTAVGAFF
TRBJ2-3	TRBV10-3	CAISESASTDTQYF
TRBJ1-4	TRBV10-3	CAISERGTTNEKLFF
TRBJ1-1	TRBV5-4	CASSWGQGLTEAFF
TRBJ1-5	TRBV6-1	CASSRDSASNQPQHF
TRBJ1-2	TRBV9	CASSKTGGWGYTF
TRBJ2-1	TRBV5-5	CASSSYADTNEQFF
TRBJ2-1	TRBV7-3	CASSLAGGSGYEQFF
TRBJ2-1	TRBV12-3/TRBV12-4	CASRAASYNEQFF
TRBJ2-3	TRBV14	CASSPRQPFNTDTQYF
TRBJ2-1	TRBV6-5	CATGTGNNEQFF
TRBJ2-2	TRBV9	CASSAWDRVEAGELFF
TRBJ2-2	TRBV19	CASSMARGGQATGELFF
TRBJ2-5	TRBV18	CASSPLSTSSETQYF
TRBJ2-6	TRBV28	CASSSSGANVLTF
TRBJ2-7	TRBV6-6	CASSPTPGQGGEQYF
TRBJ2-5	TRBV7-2	CASSVAETQYF
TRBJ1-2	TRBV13	CASTLGGGYTF
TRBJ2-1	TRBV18	CASSPEGAGRRDNEQFF
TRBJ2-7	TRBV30	CAWRNTGAYEQYF
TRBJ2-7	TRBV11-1	CASSLGGAVSYEQYF
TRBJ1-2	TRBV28	CASSRTGPGNGYTF
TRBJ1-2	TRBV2	CASLGGNYGYTF
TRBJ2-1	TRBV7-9	CASSLRGGSNEQFF
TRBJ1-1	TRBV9	CASSVASTGATEAFF